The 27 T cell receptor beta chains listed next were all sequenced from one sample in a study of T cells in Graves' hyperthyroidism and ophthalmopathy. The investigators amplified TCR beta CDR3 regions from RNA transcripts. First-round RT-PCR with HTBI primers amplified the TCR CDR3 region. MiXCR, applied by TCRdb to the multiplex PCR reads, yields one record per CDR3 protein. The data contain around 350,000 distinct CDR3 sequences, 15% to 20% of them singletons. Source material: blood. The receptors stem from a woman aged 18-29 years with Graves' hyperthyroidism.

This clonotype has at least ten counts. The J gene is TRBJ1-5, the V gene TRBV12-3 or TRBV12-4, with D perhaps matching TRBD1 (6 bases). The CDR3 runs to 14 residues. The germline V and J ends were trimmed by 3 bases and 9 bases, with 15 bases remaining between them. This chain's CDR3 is CASSFGGPGSPQHF. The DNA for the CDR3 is TGTGCCAGCAGTTTTGGGGGGCCGGGTTCGCCCCAGCATTTT.

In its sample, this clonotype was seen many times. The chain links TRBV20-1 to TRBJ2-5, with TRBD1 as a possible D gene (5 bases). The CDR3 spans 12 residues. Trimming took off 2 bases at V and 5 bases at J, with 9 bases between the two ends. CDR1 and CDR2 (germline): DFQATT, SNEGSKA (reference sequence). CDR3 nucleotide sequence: TGCAGTGCTAGAACAGGTCGGGAGACCCAGTACTTC. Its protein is CSARTGRETQYF.

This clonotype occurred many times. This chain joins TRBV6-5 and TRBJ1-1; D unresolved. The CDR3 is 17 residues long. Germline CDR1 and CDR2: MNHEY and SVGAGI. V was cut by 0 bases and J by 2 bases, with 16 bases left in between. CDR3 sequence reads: CASSYSNSRRINTEAFF. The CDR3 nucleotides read TGTGCCAGCAGTTACTCGAATAGCCGCCGAATAAACACTGAAGCTTTCTTT.

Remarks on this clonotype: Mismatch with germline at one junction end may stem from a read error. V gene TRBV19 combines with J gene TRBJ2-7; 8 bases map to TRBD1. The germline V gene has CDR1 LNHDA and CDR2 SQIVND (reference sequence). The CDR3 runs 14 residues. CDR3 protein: CASQGQGHPYDQYF. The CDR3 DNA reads TGTGCCAGTCAAGGACAGGGCCATCCCTACGATCAGTACTTC.

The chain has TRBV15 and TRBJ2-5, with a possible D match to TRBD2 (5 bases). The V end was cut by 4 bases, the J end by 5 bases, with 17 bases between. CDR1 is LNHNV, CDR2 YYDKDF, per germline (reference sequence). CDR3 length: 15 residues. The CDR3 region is CATSISRGLWETQYF. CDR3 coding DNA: TGTGCCACCAGCATTAGTAGAGGACTTTGGGAGACCCAGTACTTC. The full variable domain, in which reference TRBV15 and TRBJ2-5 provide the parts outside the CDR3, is DAMVIQNPRYQVTQFGKPVTLSCSQTLNHNVMYWYQQKSSQAPKLLFHYYDKDFNNEADTPDNFQSRRPNTSFCFLDIRSPGLGDTAMYLCATSISRGLWETQYFGPGTRLLVL.

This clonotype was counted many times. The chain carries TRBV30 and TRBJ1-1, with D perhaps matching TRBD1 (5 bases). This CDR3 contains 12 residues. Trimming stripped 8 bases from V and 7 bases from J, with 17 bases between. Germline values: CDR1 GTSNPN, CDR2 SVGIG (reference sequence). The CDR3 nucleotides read TGTGCCCTCGATTCACAGGCGATTGAAGCTTTCTTT. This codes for CALDSQAIEAFF.

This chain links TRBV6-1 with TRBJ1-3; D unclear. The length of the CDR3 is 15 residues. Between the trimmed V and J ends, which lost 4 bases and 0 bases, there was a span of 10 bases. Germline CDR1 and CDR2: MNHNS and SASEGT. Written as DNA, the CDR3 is TGTGCCAGCAGTGTTGACGGGAGCTCTGGAAACACCATATATTTT. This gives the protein CASSVDGSSGNTIYF.

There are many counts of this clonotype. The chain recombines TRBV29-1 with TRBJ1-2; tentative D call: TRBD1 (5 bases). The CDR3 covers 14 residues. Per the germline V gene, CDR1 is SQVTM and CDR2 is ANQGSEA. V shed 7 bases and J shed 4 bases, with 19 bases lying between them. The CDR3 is CSAPSTGVTYGYTF. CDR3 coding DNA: TGCAGCGCCCCATCCACGGGGGTGACCTATGGCTACACCTTC. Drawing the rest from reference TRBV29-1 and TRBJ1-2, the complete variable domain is SAVISQKPSRDICQRGTSLTIQCQVDSQVTMMFWYRQQPGQSLTLIATANQGSEATYESGFVIDKFPISRPNLTFSTLTVSNMSPEDSSIYLCSAPSTGVTYGYTFGSGTRLTVV.

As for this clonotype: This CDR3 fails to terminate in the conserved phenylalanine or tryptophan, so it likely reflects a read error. The CDR3 sequence is CASSSGGNQPQHY. In nucleotides, the CDR3 is TGTGCCAGCAGCTCCGGGGGCAATCAGCCCCAGCATTAT. The genes are TRBV11-2 and TRBJ1-5; D not certain. The ends were cut back, 4 bases at V and 2 bases at J, with 6 bases in the middle. The CDR3 extends over 13 amino acids. The germline CDR1 and CDR2 sequences are SGHAT and FQNNGV.

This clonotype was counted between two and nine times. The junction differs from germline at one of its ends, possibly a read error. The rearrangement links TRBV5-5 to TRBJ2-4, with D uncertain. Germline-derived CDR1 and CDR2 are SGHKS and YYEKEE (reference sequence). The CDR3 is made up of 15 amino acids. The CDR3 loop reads CASSFTDKAKNIKYF. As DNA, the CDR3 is TGTGCCAGCAGCTTTACCGACAAGGCCAAAAACATTAAGTACTTC. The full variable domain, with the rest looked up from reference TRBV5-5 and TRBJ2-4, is DAGVTQSPTHLIKTRGQQVTLRCSPISGHKSVSWYQQVLGQGPQFIFQYYEKEERGRGNFPDRFSARQFPNYSSELNVNALLLGDSALYLCASSFTDKAKNIKYFGAGTRLSVL.

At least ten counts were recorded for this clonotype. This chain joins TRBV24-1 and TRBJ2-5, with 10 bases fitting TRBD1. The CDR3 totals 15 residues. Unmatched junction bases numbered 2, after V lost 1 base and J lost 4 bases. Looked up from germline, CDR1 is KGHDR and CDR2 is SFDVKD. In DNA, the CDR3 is TGTGCCACCAGTGATTTCGACAGGGGGCTAGAGACCCAGTACTTC. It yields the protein CATSDFDRGLETQYF.

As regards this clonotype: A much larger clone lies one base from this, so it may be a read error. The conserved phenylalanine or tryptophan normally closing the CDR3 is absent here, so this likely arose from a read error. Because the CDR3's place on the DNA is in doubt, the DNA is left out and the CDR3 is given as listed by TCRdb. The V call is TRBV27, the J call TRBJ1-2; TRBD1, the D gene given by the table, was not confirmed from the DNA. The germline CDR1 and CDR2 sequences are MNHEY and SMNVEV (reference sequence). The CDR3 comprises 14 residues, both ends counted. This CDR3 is CASSLVQGNDGCTS.

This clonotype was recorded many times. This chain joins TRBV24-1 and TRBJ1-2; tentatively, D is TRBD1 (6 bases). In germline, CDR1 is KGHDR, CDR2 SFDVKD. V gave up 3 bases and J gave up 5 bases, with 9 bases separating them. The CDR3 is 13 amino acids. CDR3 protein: CATSDGQGYGYTF. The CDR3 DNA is TGTGCCACCAGTGATGGCCAGGGGTATGGCTACACCTTC.

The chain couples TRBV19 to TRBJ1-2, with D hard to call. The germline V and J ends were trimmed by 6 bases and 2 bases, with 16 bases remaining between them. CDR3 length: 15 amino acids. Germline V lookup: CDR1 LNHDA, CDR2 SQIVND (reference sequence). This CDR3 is CASSPTWSLNYGYTF. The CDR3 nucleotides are TGTGCCAGTAGCCCTACTTGGTCCTTAAACTATGGCTACACCTTC. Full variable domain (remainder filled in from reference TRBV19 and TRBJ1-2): DGGITQSPKYLFRKEGQNVTLSCEQNLNHDAMYWYRQDPGQGLRLIYYSQIVNDFQKGDIAEGYSVSREKKESFPLTVTSAQKNPTAFYLCASSPTWSLNYGYTFGSGTRLTVV.

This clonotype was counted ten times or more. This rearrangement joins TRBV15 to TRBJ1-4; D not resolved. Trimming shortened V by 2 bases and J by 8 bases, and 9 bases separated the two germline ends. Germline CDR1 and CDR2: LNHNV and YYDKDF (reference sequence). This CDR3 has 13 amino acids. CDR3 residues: CATSRSNTEKLFF. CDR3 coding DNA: TGTGCCACCAGCAGATCCAATACAGAAAAACTGTTTTTT.

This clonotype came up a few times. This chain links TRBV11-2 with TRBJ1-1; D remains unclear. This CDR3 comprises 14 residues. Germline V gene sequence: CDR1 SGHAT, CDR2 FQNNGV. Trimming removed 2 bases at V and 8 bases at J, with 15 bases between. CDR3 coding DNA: TGTGCCAGCAGCTTACGTGGGTTCGAGGACGAAGCTTTCTTT. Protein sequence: CASSLRGFEDEAFF.

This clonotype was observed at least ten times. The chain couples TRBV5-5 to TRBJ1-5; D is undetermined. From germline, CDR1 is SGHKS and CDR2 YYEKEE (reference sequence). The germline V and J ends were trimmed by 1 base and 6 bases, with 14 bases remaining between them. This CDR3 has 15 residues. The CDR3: CASSLYYEGGQPQHF. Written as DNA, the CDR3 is TGTGCCAGCAGCTTGTATTACGAGGGAGGTCAGCCCCAGCATTTT.

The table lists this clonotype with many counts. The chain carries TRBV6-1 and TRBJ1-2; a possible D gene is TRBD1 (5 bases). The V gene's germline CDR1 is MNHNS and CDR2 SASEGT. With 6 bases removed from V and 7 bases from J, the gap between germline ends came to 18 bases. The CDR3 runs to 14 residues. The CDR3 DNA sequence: TGTGCCAGCAGAGCCAGGGATCGAATGGGTGGCTACACCTTC. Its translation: CASRARDRMGGYTF.

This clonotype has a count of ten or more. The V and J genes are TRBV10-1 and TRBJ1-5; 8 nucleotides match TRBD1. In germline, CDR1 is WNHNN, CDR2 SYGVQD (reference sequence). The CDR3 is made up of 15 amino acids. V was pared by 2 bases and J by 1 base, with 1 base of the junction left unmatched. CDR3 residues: CASSEDRGSNQPQHF. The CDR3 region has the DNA TGCGCCAGCAGTGAGGACAGGGGCAGCAATCAGCCCCAGCATTTT.

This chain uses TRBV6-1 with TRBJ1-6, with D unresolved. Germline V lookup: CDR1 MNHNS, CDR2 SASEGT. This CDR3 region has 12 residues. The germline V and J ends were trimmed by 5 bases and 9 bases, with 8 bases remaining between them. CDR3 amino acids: CASSLGVSPLHF. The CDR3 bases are TGTGCCAGCAGTTTAGGCGTTTCACCCCTCCACTTT.

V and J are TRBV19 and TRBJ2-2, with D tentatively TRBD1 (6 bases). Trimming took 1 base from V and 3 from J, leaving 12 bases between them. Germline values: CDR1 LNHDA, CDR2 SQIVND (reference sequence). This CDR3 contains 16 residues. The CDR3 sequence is CASSIVIGQHTGELFF. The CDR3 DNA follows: TGTGCCAGTAGTATAGTAATCGGACAGCACACCGGGGAGCTGTTTTTT.

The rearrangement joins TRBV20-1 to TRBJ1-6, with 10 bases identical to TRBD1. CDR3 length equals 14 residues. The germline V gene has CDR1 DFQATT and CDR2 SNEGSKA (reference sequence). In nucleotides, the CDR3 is TGCGTCGTCCGGGACAGGGGTCCCAATTCACCCCTCCACTTT. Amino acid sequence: CVVRDRGPNSPLHF.

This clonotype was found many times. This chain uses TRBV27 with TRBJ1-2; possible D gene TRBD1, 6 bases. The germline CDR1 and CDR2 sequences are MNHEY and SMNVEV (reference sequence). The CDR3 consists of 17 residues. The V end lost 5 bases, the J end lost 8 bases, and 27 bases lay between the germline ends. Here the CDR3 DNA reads TGTGCCAGCAGTCCTACCGGGGGGGCAGGCTCTCTGGGAGGCTACACCTTC. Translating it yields CASSPTGGAGSLGGYTF.

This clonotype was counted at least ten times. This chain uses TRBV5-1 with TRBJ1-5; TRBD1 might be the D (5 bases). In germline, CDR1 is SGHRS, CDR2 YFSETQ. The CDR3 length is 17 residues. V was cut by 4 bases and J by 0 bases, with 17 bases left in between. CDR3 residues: CASSPGTATYSNQPQHF. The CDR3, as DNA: TGCGCCAGCAGCCCAGGGACGGCTACCTATAGCAATCAGCCCCAGCATTTT.

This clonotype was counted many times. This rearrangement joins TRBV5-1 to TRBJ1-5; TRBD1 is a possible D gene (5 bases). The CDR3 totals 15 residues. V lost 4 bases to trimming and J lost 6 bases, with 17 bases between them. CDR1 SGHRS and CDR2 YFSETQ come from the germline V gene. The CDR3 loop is CASSPVGEAAQPQHF. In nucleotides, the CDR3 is TGCGCCAGCAGCCCGGTGGGGGAAGCAGCTCAGCCCCAGCATTTT.

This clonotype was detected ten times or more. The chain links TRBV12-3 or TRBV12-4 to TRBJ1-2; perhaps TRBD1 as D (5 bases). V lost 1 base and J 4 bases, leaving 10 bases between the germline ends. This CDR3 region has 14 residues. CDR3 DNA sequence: TGTGCCAGCAGTTTAGTAGGCAGGGCCTATGGCTACACCTTC. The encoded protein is CASSLVGRAYGYTF.

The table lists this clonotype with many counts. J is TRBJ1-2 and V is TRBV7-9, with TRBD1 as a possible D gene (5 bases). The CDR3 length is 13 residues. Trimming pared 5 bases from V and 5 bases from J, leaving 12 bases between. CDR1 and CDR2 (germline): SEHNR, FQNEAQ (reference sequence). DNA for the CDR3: TGTGCCAGCAGCCGCGACAGTAATTATGGCTACACCTTC. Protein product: CASSRDSNYGYTF.